What follows describes a single T cell receptor (beta chain). The target antigen is unknown. The data originate from a study of cytomegalovirus exposure and HLA in healthy donors. The study's findings and limits: Cytomegalovirus association was listed for 150 or so TCR beta chains. Several of the most significant clusters appeared linked to common viral pathogens, based on a later analysis.

Primers included in the PCR were 60 Vbeta and 13 Jbeta primers. The table came from immunoSEQ multiplex PCR; TCRdb's copy has only in-frame clones and leaves some out. The table lists around 50,000 clones, 60% to 85% of them singletons. This CDR3 has 11 amino acids. Trimming removed 6 bases at V and 9 bases at J, with 12 bases between. The germline gives CDR1 DFQATT, CDR2 SNEGSKA (reference sequence). This sequence joins TRBV20-1 and TRBJ1-3; D remains unclear. The sequencing sample was made of PBMCs. This receptor was taken from a man younger than 45 in good health and CMV-seropositive. CDR3 residues: CSAAGPGTIYF. In nucleotides, the CDR3 is TGCAGTGCCGCGGGCCCCGGCACCATATATTTT.